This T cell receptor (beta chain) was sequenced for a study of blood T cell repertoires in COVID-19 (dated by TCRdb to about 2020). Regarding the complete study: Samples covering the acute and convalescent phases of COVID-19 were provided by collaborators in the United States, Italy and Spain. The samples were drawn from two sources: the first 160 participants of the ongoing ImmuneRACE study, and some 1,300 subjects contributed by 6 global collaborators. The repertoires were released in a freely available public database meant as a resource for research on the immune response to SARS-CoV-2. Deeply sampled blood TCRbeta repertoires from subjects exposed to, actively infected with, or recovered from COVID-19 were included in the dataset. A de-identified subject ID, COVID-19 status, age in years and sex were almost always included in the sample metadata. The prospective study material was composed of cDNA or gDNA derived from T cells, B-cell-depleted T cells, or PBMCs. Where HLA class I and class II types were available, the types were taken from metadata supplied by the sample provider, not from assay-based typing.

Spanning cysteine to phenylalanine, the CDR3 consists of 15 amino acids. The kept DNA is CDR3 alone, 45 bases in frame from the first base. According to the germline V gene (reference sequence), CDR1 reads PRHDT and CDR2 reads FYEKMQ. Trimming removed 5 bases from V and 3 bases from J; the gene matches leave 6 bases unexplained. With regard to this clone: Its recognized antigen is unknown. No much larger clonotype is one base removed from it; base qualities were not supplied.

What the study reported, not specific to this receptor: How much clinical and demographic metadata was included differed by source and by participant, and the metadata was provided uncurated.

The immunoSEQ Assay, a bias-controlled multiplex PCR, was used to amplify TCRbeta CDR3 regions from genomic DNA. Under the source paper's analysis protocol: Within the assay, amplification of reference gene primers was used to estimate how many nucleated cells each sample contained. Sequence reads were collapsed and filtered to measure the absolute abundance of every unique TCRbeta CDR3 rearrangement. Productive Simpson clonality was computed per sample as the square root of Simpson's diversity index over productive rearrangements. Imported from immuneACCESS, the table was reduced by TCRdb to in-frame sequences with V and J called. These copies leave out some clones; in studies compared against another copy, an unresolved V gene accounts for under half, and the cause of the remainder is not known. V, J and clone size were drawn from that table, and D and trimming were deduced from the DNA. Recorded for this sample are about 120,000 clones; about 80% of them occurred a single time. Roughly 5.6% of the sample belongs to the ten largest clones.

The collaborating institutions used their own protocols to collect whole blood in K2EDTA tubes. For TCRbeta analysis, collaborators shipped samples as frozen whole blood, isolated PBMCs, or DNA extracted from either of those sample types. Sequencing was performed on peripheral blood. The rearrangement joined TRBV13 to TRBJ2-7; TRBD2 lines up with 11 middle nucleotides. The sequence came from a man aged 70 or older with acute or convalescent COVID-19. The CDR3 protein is CASSPGTSGYYEQYF. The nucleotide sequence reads TGTGCCAGCAGCCCCGGGACTAGCGGCTACTACGAGCAGTACTTC.